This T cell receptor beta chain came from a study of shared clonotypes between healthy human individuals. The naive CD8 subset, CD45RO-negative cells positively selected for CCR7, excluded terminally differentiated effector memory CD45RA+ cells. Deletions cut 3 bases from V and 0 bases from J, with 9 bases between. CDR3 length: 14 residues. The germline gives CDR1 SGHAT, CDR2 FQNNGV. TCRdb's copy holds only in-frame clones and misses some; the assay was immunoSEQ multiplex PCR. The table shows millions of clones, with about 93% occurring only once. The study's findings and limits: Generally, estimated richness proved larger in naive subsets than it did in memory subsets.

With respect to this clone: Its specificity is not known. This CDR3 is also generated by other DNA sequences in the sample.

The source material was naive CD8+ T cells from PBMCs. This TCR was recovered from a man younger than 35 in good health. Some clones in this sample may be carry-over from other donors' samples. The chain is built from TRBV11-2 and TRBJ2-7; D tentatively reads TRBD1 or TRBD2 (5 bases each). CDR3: CASSFGTGSYEQYF. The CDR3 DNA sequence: TGTGCCAGCAGCTTCGGGACGGGCTCCTACGAGCAGTACTTC. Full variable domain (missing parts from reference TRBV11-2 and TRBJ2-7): EAGVAQSPRYKIIEKRQSVAFWCNPISGHATLYWYQQILGQGPKLLIQFQNNGVVDDSQLPKDRFSAERLKGVDSTLKIQPAKLEDSAVYLCASSFGTGSYEQYFGPGTRLTVT.